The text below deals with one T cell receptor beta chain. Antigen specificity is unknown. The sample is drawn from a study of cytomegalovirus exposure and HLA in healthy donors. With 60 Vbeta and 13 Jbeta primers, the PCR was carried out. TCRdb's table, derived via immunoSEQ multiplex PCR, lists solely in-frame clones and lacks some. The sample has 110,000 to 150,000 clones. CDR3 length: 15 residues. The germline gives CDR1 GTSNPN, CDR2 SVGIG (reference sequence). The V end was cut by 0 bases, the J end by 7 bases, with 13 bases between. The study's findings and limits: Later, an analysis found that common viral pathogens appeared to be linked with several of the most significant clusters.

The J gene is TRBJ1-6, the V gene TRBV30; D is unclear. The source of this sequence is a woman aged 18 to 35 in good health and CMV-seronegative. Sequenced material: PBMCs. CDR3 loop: CAWSVLEFPNSPLHF. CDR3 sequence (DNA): TGTGCCTGGAGTGTACTTGAGTTTCCGAATTCACCCCTCCACTTT. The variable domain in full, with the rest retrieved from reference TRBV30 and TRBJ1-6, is SQTIHQWPATLVQPVGSPLSLECTVEGTSNPNLYWYRQAAGRGLQLLFYSVGIGQISSEVPQNLSASRPQDRQFILSSKKLLLSDSGFYLCAWSVLEFPNSPLHFGNGTRLTVT.